The 23 T cell receptor beta chains below were found in one sample sequenced in a study of blood T cell repertoires in COVID-19. Sequencing was performed with immunoSEQ multiplex PCR; in TCRdb, only in-frame clones are kept and a portion is missing. The sample has about 82,000 clones; roughly 80% are singletons. The sample consisted of peripheral blood. The origin of the receptors is a middle-aged woman with active or convalescent COVID-19.

The J gene is TRBJ2-1, the V gene TRBV5-8; D ambiguous. The germline V gene encodes CDR1 SGHTS and CDR2 YDEGEE. The CDR3 length is 14 residues. Trimming took 1 base from V and 6 from J, leaving 11 bases between them. The CDR3 loop reads CASSLPPSINEQFF. As DNA, the CDR3 is TGTGCCAGCAGCTTGCCTCCCAGTATCAATGAGCAGTTCTTC.

Concerning this clone itself: Other DNA sequences in the sample encode the same CDR3. The chain links TRBV4-1 to TRBJ2-1; maybe TRBD1 (5 bases). Germline loops: CDR1 MGHRA, CDR2 YSYEKL. The CDR3 is made up of 12 amino acids. The ends were cut back, 1 base at V and 10 bases at J, with 8 bases in the middle. CDR3 bases: TGCGCCAGCAGCCAAGTAACAGGAGAGCAGTTCTTC. This codes for CASSQVTGEQFF.

The rearrangement joins TRBV7-9 to TRBJ1-2, with 7 bases matching TRBD1. Germline V gives CDR1 SEHNR, CDR2 FQNEAQ (reference sequence). The V and J ends lost 5 bases and 5 bases, in that order; junction bases with no gene match: 8. The CDR3 covers 14 residues. CDR3 protein: CASSPDRNGYGYTF. The DNA of the CDR3 is TGTGCCAGCAGCCCGGACAGGAATGGATATGGCTACACCTTC.

This clone showed up just a few times. The chain recombines TRBV6-4 with TRBJ1-5; D is uncertain. This CDR3 is 14 amino acids long. The germline V and J ends were trimmed by 5 bases and 0 bases, with 8 bases remaining between them. In germline, CDR1 is MRHNA, CDR2 SNTAGT. The CDR3 bases are TGTGCCAGCAGTCAAGTACTTAGCAATCAGCCCCAGCATTTT. This codes for CASSQVLSNQPQHF.

V is TRBV28 and J is TRBJ1-1; D perhaps matches TRBD1 (6 bases). This CDR3 is 14 amino acids long. CDR1 is MDHEN and CDR2 is SYDVKM in the germline V gene. The V gene lost 3 bases and the J gene lost 4 bases, with 12 bases spanning the gap. The CDR3 protein is CASSFQGRATEAFF. CDR3 DNA: TGTGCCAGCAGTTTTCAGGGGAGGGCCACTGAAGCTTTCTTT.

V gene TRBV5-4 combines with J gene TRBJ2-5; 13 bases align to TRBD2. The CDR3 is made up of 15 amino acids. Trimming took 1 base from V and 6 from J; bases not matched to a gene: 3. Germline CDR1 and CDR2: SGHNT and YYREEE (reference sequence). The chain's CDR3 is CASSLSGLAGKTQYF. Here the CDR3 DNA reads TGTGCCAGCAGCTTGTCGGGACTAGCGGGAAAGACCCAGTACTTC.

The chain uses TRBV5-6 and TRBJ2-2; 11 bases map to TRBD2. The CDR3 consists of 15 residues. Germline V gives CDR1 SGHDT, CDR2 YYEEEE. J was trimmed by 7 bases and V by 4 bases; bases with no gene match: 6. CDR3 residues: CASSPPGLAVGELFF. The CDR3 region has the DNA TGTGCCAGCAGCCCTCCGGGACTAGCGGTCGGGGAGCTGTTTTTT.

V gene TRBV12-3 or TRBV12-4 combines with J gene TRBJ2-7; D uncertain. The V end was cut by 2 bases, the J end by 4 bases, with 6 bases between. This CDR3 region has 12 residues. The CDR3 is CASSLRVYEQYF. CDR3 in DNA: TGTGCCAGCAGTTTACGGGTTTACGAGCAGTACTTC.

This sequence joins TRBV7-2 and TRBJ1-1, with 8 bases lining up with TRBD1. J was trimmed by 2 bases and V by 5 bases; bases with no gene match: 10. CDR1 and CDR2 from the germline V gene are SGHTA and FQGNSA. CDR3 length equals 16 residues. The CDR3 sequence is CASSTGQGGSNTEAFF. As DNA, the CDR3 is TGTGCCAGCAGCACAGGACAGGGAGGTTCCAACACTGAAGCTTTCTTT. The entire variable domain, with the rest obtained from reference TRBV7-2 and TRBJ1-1, is as follows: GAGVSQSPSNKVTEKGKDVELRCDPISGHTALYWYRQSLGQGLEFLIYFQGNSAPDKSGLPSDRFSAERTGGSVSTLTIQRTQQEDSAVYLCASSTGQGGSNTEAFFGQGTRLTVV.

The rearrangement uses TRBV18 and TRBJ2-3; TRBD1 matches at 9 bases. Per the germline V gene, CDR1 is KGHSH and CDR2 is LQKENI. The CDR3 covers 19 residues. Unmatched junction bases numbered 17, after V lost 6 bases and J lost 1 base. CDR3 residues: CASSFSDRGGIRGTDTQYF. The CDR3 nucleotides are TGTGCCAGCTCCTTCTCGGACAGGGGCGGCATAAGGGGCACAGATACGCAGTATTTT.

The chain has TRBV28 and TRBJ2-7; possible D gene TRBD1, 5 bases. The CDR3 sequence is 13 residues long. The germline gives CDR1 MDHEN, CDR2 SYDVKM. The V and J ends lost 7 bases and 0 bases respectively, with 10 bases between them. In DNA, the CDR3 is TGTGCCAGCACCGACAGTAGCTCCTACGAGCAGTACTTC. It translates to CASTDSSSYEQYF.

This clone came up a few times. The sample holds other DNA sequences that translate to the same CDR3. The J gene is TRBJ1-5, the V gene TRBV29-1; 10 bases fit TRBD1. The CDR3 extends over 13 amino acids. The V and J ends lost 4 bases and 4 bases, in that order; junction bases with no gene match: 1. Germline values: CDR1 SQVTM, CDR2 ANQGSEA. This CDR3 is CSVGQGANQPQHF. The DNA of the CDR3 is TGCAGCGTTGGACAGGGGGCGAATCAGCCCCAGCATTTT.

The V call is TRBV11-3, the J call TRBJ2-7, with D possibly being TRBD1 (6 bases). Trimming pared 4 bases from V and 1 base from J, leaving 17 bases between. CDR1 and CDR2 (germline): SGHNT, YENEEA. The CDR3 loop spans 16 amino acids. Here the CDR3 DNA reads TGTGCCAGCAGCTCCCCCGGGACAAATAGATCCTACGAGCAGTACTTC. Translated: CASSSPGTNRSYEQYF.

This rearrangement joins TRBV10-2 to TRBJ2-5; D possibly corresponds to TRBD1 (6 bases). The V end was cut by 0 bases, the J end by 5 bases, with 7 bases between. This CDR3 has 13 residues. CDR1 and CDR2 from the germline V gene are WSHSY and SAAADI. This CDR3 is CASSESRGETQYF. CDR3 nucleotides: TGCGCCAGCAGTGAGTCGAGGGGGGAGACCCAGTACTTC.

The J gene is TRBJ2-3, the V gene TRBV7-2; 8 bases line up with TRBD2. With V trimmed by 1 base and J by 0 bases, 12 bases remained unmatched. The CDR3 contains 19 residues. CDR1 is SGHTA, CDR2 FQGNSA, per germline. CDR3 residues: CASSLDYGGAGSSTDTQYF. CDR3 sequence (DNA): TGTGCCAGCAGCTTAGATTACGGGGGGGCAGGAAGTAGCACAGATACGCAGTATTTT.

The CDR3 is CASSLSDRADTGELFF. The CDR3 DNA reads as TGCGCCAGCAGCTTATCCGACAGGGCGGACACCGGGGAGCTGTTTTTT. V and J are TRBV5-1 and TRBJ2-2; 7 nucleotides agree with TRBD1. There are 16 residues in the CDR3. Losses at the gene ends were 2 bases for V and 3 bases for J; bases not matched to a gene: 7. Germline-derived CDR1 and CDR2 are SGHRS and YFSETQ.

V and J are TRBV2 and TRBJ1-2; D not certain. Germline V gene data show CDR1 as SNHLY and CDR2 as FYNNEI. V lost 2 bases, J lost 0 bases, and 4 bases lay in between. This CDR3 spans 13 amino acids. The CDR3 DNA reads as TGTGCCAGCAGTGAACGTCCTAACTATGGCTACACCTTC. Its translation is CASSERPNYGYTF.

As concerns this clone: Distinct nucleotide sequences in the sample also encode this CDR3. The CDR3 DNA sequence: TGTGCCTGGAGTGTACTTGGAAACACCATATATTTT. Translated: CAWSVLGNTIYF. This chain connects TRBV30 to TRBJ1-3; D remains unclear. The germline V gene has CDR1 GTSNPN and CDR2 SVGIG (reference sequence). The CDR3 runs 12 residues. V was cut by 0 bases and J by 3 bases, with 3 bases left in between. The full variable domain, completed using reference TRBV30 and TRBJ1-3, is SQTIHQWPATLVQPVGSPLSLECTVEGTSNPNLYWYRQAAGRGLQLLFYSVGIGQISSEVPQNLSASRPQDRQFILSSKKLLLSDSGFYLCAWSVLGNTIYFGEGSWLTVV.

The chain joins TRBV18 to TRBJ2-1; D unresolved. CDR3 length: 14 residues. The V end was cut by 2 bases, the J end by 2 bases, with 7 bases between. Germline CDR1 KGHSH, CDR2 LQKENI. The DNA for the CDR3 is TGTGCCAGCTCACCAGGTCTAGCCTACAATGAGCAGTTCTTC. Protein: CASSPGLAYNEQFF.

This chain uses TRBV29-1 with TRBJ1-2; TRBD1 matches 9 bases. The CDR3 consists of 13 residues. Per the germline V gene, CDR1 is SQVTM and CDR2 is ANQGSEA. The J segment lost 5 bases and the V segment lost 5 bases, leaving 6 bases of the junction unmatched. CDR3 bases: TGCAGCGTTACAGGGGGCGGCCTGTATGGCTACACCTTC. This gives the protein CSVTGGGLYGYTF.

The chain joins TRBV4-3 to TRBJ1-2; the D is unclear. V lost 5 bases and J 2 bases, leaving 15 bases between the germline ends. The CDR3 is made up of 15 amino acids. The germline gives CDR1 LGHNA, CDR2 YSLEER. The CDR3 nucleotides are TGCGCCAGCAGCGAAAAGGATCGGGTCAACTATGGCTACACCTTC. As protein: CASSEKDRVNYGYTF.

This sequence joins TRBV5-8 and TRBJ2-7; maybe TRBD1 (6 bases). The CDR3 covers 14 residues. Germline V gene sequence: CDR1 SGHTS, CDR2 YDEGEE. Trimming pared 0 bases from V and 3 bases from J, leaving 10 bases between. The CDR3 sequence is CASSLGQGHYEQYF. The CDR3 coding sequence is TGTGCCAGCAGCTTGGGGCAGGGACACTACGAGCAGTACTTC.

J is TRBJ1-1 and V is TRBV7-2; 7 bases are shared with TRBD1. Per the germline V gene, CDR1 is SGHTA and CDR2 is FQGNSA. Trimming took 5 bases from V and 0 from J; bases not matched to a gene: 6. The CDR3 has 15 residues. The CDR3 coding sequence is TGTGCCAGCAGCCAGGGACAGCTAGTGAACACTGAAGCTTTCTTT. Translated, it gives CASSQGQLVNTEAFF.